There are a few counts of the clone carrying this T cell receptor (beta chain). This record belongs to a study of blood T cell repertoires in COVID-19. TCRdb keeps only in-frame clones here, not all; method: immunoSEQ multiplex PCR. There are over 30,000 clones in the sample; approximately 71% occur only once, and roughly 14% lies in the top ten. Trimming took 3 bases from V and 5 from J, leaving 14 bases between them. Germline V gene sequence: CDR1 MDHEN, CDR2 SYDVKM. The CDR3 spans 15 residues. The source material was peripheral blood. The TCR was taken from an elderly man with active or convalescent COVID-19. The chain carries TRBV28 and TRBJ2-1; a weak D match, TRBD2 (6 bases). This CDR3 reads CASSLWLANHNEQFF. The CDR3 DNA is TGTGCCAGCAGTTTGTGGCTAGCGAATCACAATGAGCAGTTCTTC.